This paragraph covers one T cell receptor (beta chain) sequence. The sample comes from a study of shared clonotypes between healthy human individuals. Original processing methods: ImmunoSEQ supplied junction-only sequences lacking quality scores, so filtering was different. Profiled with immunoSEQ multiplex PCR; TCRdb holds only in-frame clones, not every one. From that table come the V and J calls and clone size; the DNA was used to work out D and trimming. The sample yields approximately 980,000 clones, 70% to 85% seen once. CDR3 size: 15 residues. V was clipped by 5 bases and J by 4 bases; unmatched bases: 9. Germline-derived CDR1 and CDR2 are MNHNY and SVGAGI (reference sequence).

The J gene is TRBJ2-5, the V gene TRBV6-6; 8 nucleotides match TRBD1. This sequence originates from a man aged 18-30 years in good health. The sequenced sample consisted of memory CD4+ T cells sorted from blood. Subset meaning: CD45RA-negative fraction. The CDR3 loop reads CASSLLTGVRETQYF. The CDR3 bases are TGTGCCAGCAGTCTCCTGACAGGGGTGAGAGAGACCCAGTACTTC.